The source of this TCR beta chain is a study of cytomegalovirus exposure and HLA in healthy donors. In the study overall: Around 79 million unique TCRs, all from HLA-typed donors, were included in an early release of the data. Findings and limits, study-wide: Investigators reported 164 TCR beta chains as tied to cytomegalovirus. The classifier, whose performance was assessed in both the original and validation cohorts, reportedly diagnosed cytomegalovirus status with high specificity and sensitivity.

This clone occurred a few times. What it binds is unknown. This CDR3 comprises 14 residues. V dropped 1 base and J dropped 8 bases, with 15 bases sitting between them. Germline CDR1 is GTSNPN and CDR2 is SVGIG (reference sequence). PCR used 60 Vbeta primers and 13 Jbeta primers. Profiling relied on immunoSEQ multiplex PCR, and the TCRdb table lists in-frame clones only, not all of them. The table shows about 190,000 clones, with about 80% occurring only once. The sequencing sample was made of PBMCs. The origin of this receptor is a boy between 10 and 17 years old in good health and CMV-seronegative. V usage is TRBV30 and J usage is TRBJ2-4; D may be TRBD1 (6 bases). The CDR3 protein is CAWSGGGLDDIQYF. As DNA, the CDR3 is TGTGCCTGGAGTGGAGGGGGTTTGGATGACATTCAGTACTTC. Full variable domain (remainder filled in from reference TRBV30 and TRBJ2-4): SQTIHQWPATLVQPVGSPLSLECTVEGTSNPNLYWYRQAAGRGLQLLFYSVGIGQISSEVPQNLSASRPQDRQFILSSKKLLLSDSGFYLCAWSGGGLDDIQYFGAGTRLSVL.